This TCR beta chain was sequenced during a study of monozygotic twins with inflammatory bowel disease. In regard to this clonotype: Its antigen is currently unknown.

Study outcomes and limitations: Patient repertoire variability may have increased through differing immunosuppressive treatments.

Eight reactions per sample, run separately, yielded cDNA. UMIs bearing a 6-nucleotide sample barcode were added through template switching. Amplification of TCRalpha and TCRbeta cDNA involved two nested PCRs that ran for roughly 16 and 10 cycles. TCRdb processed the 5' RACE reads again and assigns one entry to each CDR3 protein, with no DNA. This sample's table has 350,000 to 500,000 distinct CDR3 sequences. The CDR3 is made up of 13 amino acids. Germline V lookup: CDR1 GTSNPN, CDR2 SVGIG (reference sequence). V and J are TRBV30 and TRBJ1-5; TCRdb's D call of TRBD1 is untestable without DNA. The TCR sequence derives from a human donor with ulcerative colitis or Crohn's disease, or a healthy co-twin of an affected twin (not recorded which). The specimen sequenced was blood. The CDR3 protein is CAWSPQGNQPQHF.